This is a list of T cell receptor beta chains from one sample in a study of T cell changes during pregnancy in multiple sclerosis. The assay was immunoSEQ multiplex PCR, and TCRdb's table has in-frame clones only and misses some. The table lists 50,000 to 65,000 clones, about 92% of them singletons. Source: peripheral blood, taken in the third trimester of pregnancy. The receptors were gathered from a female donor in good health, enrolled as a control in a pregnancy study. CDR3s leave out the opening cysteine and the closing phenylalanine or tryptophan. Fields, in order: V gene, clone size, CDR3 protein. The size of a clone is reported for some rows only, either as once, few or many, or as a class for expanded clones.

v_call: TRBV19
clone_size: -
cdr3_aa: ASSPVLAGGPGSETQY

v_call: TRBV30
clone_size: once
cdr3_aa: AWGTGTNEKLF

v_call: TRBV5-1
clone_size: -
cdr3_aa: ASSLVPQVLGYT

v_call: TRBV5-6
clone_size: -
cdr3_aa: ASSPQGSETQY

v_call: TRBV30
clone_size: once
cdr3_aa: AWSGQVGGTEAF

v_call: TRBV1
clone_size: -
cdr3_aa: TSSPRLGVRSNQPQH

v_call: TRBV19
clone_size: -
cdr3_aa: ATAGLAGGGTYNEQF

v_call: TRBV4-1
clone_size: -
cdr3_aa: ASSYTGGGTDTQY

v_call: TRBV11-3
clone_size: -
cdr3_aa: ASRRVAGSPLH

v_call: TRBV30
clone_size: -
cdr3_aa: AWSSRTAKTFGEKLF

v_call: TRBV5-1
clone_size: -
cdr3_aa: ASSGTGTTNEKLF

v_call: TRBV18
clone_size: -
cdr3_aa: ASSPWTEQETQY

v_call: TRBV4-3
clone_size: -
cdr3_aa: ASSQEQGAQAF

v_call: TRBV27
clone_size: once
cdr3_aa: ATRRTGGYSGANVLT

v_call: TRBV11-2
clone_size: few
cdr3_aa: ASSFGLGLMY

v_call: TRBV7-9
clone_size: -
cdr3_aa: ASSSGTTIYEQY

v_call: TRBV4-2
clone_size: -
cdr3_aa: ASSQDFNTEAF

v_call: TRBV27
clone_size: -
cdr3_aa: ASWASGYEQY

v_call: TRBV5-6
clone_size: -
cdr3_aa: ASSLASRGLPY

v_call: TRBV28
clone_size: once
cdr3_aa: ASSLTGLAYGYT

v_call: TRBV23-1
clone_size: -
cdr3_aa: ASSQWPGGNETQY

v_call: TRBV2
clone_size: -
cdr3_aa: ASSDFRDTGYT

v_call: TRBV4-1
clone_size: -
cdr3_aa: ASSQVRLALYGEQF

v_call: TRBV18
clone_size: -
cdr3_aa: ASSPWRTGPTLKFTEAF